The rows below give T cell receptor beta chains drawn from one sample of a study of cytomegalovirus exposure and HLA in healthy donors. Sequencing was performed with immunoSEQ multiplex PCR; in TCRdb, only in-frame clones are kept and a portion is missing. The sample contains 100,000 to 150,000 clones, approximately 82% of which appear only once. Sequenced material: PBMCs. All receptors come from a man aged 18 to 29 in good health and CMV-seropositive. The CDR3 runs from the conserved cysteine through the conserved F or W. A D gene is named only where the DNA matches it firmly. Clone size, where shown, is once, few, many, or a class for clones that have expanded.

TRBV28	TRBJ2-7	.	.	CASRSRDISYEQYF	TGTGCCAGCAGATCCCGGGACATAAGCTACGAGCAGTACTTC
TRBV6-5	TRBJ1-2	.	few	CASSGTPSDGYTF	TGTGCCAGCAGTGGGACACCTTCGGATGGCTACACCTTC
TRBV9	TRBJ1-1	.	.	CASSPAGEAFF	TGTGCCAGCAGCCCAGCCGGGGAAGCTTTCTTT
TRBV6-5	TRBJ1-2	TRBD1	.	CASSPGGGYGYTF	TGTGCCAGCAGTCCAGGGGGAGGCTATGGCTACACCTTC
TRBV2	TRBJ2-5	TRBD2	.	CASSDQRGQETQYF	TGTGCCAGCAGTGATCAGCGGGGGCAAGAGACCCAGTACTTC
TRBV21-1	TRBJ1-4	.	.	CASSKVGTAEKLFF	TGTGCCAGCAGCAAAGTAGGGACAGCTGAAAAACTGTTTTTT
TRBV5-1	TRBJ2-7	.	.	CASSLQGWEQYF	TGCGCCAGCAGCTTACAGGGTTGGGAGCAGTACTTC
TRBV19	TRBJ1-1	.	.	CASSTGVTSNTEAFF	TGTGCCAGTAGTACGGGGGTCACTTCGAACACTGAAGCTTTCTTT
TRBV4-1	TRBJ2-2	TRBD1	few	CASSRGTETGELFF	TGCGCCAGCAGCCGAGGGACAGAAACCGGGGAGCTGTTTTTT
TRBV6-1	TRBJ1-5	.	.	CASRTHGGQPQHF	TGTGCCAGCAGGACACACGGGGGTCAGCCCCAGCATTTT
TRBV9	TRBJ1-6	.	.	CASSTAGGALHF	TGTGCCAGCAGCACTGCCGGGGGGGCCCTCCACTTT
TRBV6-4	TRBJ2-3	TRBD1	few	CASADRGSTDTQYF	TGTGCCAGCGCCGACAGGGGGAGCACAGATACGCAGTATTTT
TRBV7-6	TRBJ2-7	.	.	CASSLARAGQGEQYF	TGTGCCAGCAGCTTAGCTCGGGCAGGACAAGGCGAGCAGTACTTC
TRBV27	TRBJ2-1	TRBD2	.	CASSLGRGGYNEQFF	TGTGCCAGCAGTTTGGGACGGGGGGGATACAATGAGCAGTTCTTC
TRBV18	TRBJ2-2	.	.	CASSPNRSYTGELFF	TGTGCCAGCTCACCAAACAGGTCCTACACCGGGGAGCTGTTTTTT
TRBV28	TRBJ2-7	.	few	CASGVSPSYEQYF	TGTGCCAGCGGTGTCAGTCCGTCCTACGAGCAGTACTTC
TRBV30	TRBJ2-7	.	.	CAWGRDYEQYF	TGTGCCTGGGGACGGGACTACGAGCAGTACTTC
TRBV6-1	TRBJ1-2	.	.	CASSEDATPTANYGYTF	TGTGCCAGCAGTGAAGACGCGACGCCGACTGCTAACTATGGCTACACCTTC
TRBV29-1	TRBJ2-7	.	.	CSVSDNSYEQYF	TGCAGCGTTTCGGACAACTCCTACGAGCAGTACTTC
TRBV19	TRBJ1-2	.	.	CASSIMDSPHGYTF	TGTGCCAGTAGTATTATGGACAGTCCACATGGCTACACCTTC
TRBV6-6	TRBJ2-3	.	.	CASSYSAAAGTDTQYF	TGTGCCAGCAGTTACTCAGCAGCGGCTGGCACAGATACGCAGTATTTT
TRBV6-5	TRBJ1-1	.	.	CASKIKPGTSEAFF	TGTGCCAGCAAAATCAAACCGGGTACCAGTGAAGCTTTCTTT
TRBV6-5	TRBJ1-5	TRBD1	.	CASSKGTANQPQHF	TGTGCCAGCAGCAAAGGGACAGCTAATCAGCCCCAGCATTTT
TRBV30	TRBJ1-2	.	.	CAWSVAGGYTF	TGTGCCTGGAGTGTAGCGGGTGGCTACACCTTC
TRBV27	TRBJ2-7	.	.	CASSFGGGEQYF	TGTGCCAGCAGTTTCGGGGGAGGCGAGCAGTACTTC
TRBV5-6	TRBJ1-1	.	.	CASSFLTENTEAFF	TGTGCCAGCAGCTTTTTGACAGAGAACACTGAAGCTTTCTTT
TRBV7-9	TRBJ1-1	.	.	CASSSQGGRGTEAFF	TGTGCCAGCAGCTCCCAAGGCGGGAGGGGAACTGAAGCTTTCTTT
TRBV9	TRBJ1-6	TRBD1	.	CASSVGGQGAPLHF	TGTGCCAGCAGCGTAGGTGGACAGGGGGCACCCCTCCACTTT
TRBV7-9	TRBJ2-7	.	many	CASSLTGIYEQYF	TGTGCCAGCAGCCTCACGGGTATATACGAGCAGTACTTC
TRBV6-5	TRBJ1-2	.	.	CASSPNGGAIGYTF	TGTGCCAGCAGCCCTAACGGGGGGGCAATTGGCTACACCTTC
TRBV9	TRBJ1-1	TRBD1	.	CASSPPRGTAEAFF	TGTGCCAGCAGCCCTCCCAGGGGGACGGCTGAAGCTTTCTTT
TRBV20-1	TRBJ2-5	.	.	CSAHYQETQYF	TGCAGTGCCCATTACCAAGAGACCCAGTACTTC
TRBV15	TRBJ2-5	TRBD2	.	CATSRVGSSGPPQETQYF	TGTGCCACCAGCAGAGTTGGGAGTAGCGGGCCTCCCCAAGAGACCCAGTACTTC
TRBV16	TRBJ1-1	.	.	CASSSFGTEAFF	TGTGCCAGCAGTAGCTTTGGCACTGAAGCTTTCTTT
TRBV5-1	TRBJ2-7	.	.	CASSYSGYSSYEQYF	TGCGCCAGCAGCTACAGCGGGTACAGCTCCTACGAGCAGTACTTC